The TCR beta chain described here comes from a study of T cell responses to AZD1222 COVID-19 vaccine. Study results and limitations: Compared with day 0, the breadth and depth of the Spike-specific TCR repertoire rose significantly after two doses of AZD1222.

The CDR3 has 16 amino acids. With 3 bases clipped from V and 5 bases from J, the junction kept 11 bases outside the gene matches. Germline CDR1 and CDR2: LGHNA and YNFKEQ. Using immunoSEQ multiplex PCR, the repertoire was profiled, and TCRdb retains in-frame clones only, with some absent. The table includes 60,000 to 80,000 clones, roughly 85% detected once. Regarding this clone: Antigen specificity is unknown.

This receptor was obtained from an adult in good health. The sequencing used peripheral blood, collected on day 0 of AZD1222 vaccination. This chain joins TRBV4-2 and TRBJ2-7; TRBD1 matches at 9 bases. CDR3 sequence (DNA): TGTGCCAGCAGCCATTCCTTAGGGACAGGGCGAGACGAGCAGTACTTC. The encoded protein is CASSHSLGTGRDEQYF.